This T cell receptor (beta chain) is from a study of T-cell memory formation after mild COVID-19. Study observations and caveats: Clones that got smaller from day 15 to 85 had even CD4/CD8, while clones growing later tipped toward CD4+. A subset of responding clones appeared in pre-infection memory, suggesting cross-reactive memory joined. Mainly in CM and EM were contracting CD4+ clones; CD8+ were in EMRA.

CDR3 length: 14 amino acids. The V gene lost 6 bases and the J gene lost 1 base, with 15 bases spanning the gap. CDR1 is DFQATT and CDR2 is SNEGSKA in the germline V gene (reference sequence). With regard to this clonotype: Its target is not known.

It was 5'RACE with constant-segment primers that produced the TCR alpha and TCR beta cDNA libraries, which carried sample barcodes and UMIs. TCRdb reprocessed the 5' RACE reads with MiXCR, giving one entry per CDR3 protein. The data hold about 450,000 distinct CDR3 sequences, with 20% to 25% observed a single time. What was sequenced was PBMCs or a T cell subset sorted from them (not recorded which). This rearrangement joins TRBV20-1 to TRBJ1-1; D is unclear. The receptor was derived from an adult woman who had mild COVID-19 (a few samples of this study predate the infection). Cell type and time point are not known. The DNA for the CDR3 is TGCAGTGCCAAGATGCAGGTTGCGAACACTGAAGCTTTCTTT. Protein product: CSAKMQVANTEAFF.